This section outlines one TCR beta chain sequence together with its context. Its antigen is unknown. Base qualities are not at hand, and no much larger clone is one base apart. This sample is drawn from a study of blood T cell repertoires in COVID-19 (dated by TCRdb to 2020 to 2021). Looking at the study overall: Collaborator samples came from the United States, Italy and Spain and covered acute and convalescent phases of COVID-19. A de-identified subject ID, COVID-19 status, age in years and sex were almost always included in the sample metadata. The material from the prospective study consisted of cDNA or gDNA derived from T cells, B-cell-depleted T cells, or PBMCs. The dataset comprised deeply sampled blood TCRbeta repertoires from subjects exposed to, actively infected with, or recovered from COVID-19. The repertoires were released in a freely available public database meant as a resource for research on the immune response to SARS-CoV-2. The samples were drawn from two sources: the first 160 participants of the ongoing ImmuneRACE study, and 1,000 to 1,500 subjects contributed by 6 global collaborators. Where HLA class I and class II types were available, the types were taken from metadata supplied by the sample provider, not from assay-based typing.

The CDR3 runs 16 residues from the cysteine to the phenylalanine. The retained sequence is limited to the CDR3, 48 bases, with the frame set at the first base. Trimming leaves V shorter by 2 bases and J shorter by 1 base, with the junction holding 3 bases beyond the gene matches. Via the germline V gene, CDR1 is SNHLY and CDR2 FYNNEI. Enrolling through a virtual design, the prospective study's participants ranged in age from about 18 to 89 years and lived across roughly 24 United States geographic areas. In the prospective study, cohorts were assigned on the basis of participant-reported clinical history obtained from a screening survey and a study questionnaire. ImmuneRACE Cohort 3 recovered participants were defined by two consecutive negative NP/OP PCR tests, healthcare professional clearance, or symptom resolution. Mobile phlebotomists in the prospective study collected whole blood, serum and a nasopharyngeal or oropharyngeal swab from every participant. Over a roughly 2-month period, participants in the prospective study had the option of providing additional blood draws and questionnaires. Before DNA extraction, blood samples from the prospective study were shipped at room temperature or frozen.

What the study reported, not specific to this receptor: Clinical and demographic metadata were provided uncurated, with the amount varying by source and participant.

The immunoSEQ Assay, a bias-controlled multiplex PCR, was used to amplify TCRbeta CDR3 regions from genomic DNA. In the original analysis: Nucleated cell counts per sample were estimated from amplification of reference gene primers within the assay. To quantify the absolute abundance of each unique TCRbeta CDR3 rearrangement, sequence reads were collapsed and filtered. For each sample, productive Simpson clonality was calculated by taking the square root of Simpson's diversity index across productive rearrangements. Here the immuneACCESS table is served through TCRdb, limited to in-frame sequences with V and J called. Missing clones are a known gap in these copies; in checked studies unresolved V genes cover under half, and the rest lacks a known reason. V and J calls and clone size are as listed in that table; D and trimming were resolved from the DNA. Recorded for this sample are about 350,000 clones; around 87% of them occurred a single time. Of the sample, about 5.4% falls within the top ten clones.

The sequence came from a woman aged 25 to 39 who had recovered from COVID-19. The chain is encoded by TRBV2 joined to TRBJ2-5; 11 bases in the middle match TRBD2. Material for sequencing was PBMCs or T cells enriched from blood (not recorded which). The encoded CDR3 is CASSESLAGGQETQYF. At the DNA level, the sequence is TGTGCCAGCAGTGAAAGCCTAGCGGGGGGCCAAGAGACCCAGTACTTC.